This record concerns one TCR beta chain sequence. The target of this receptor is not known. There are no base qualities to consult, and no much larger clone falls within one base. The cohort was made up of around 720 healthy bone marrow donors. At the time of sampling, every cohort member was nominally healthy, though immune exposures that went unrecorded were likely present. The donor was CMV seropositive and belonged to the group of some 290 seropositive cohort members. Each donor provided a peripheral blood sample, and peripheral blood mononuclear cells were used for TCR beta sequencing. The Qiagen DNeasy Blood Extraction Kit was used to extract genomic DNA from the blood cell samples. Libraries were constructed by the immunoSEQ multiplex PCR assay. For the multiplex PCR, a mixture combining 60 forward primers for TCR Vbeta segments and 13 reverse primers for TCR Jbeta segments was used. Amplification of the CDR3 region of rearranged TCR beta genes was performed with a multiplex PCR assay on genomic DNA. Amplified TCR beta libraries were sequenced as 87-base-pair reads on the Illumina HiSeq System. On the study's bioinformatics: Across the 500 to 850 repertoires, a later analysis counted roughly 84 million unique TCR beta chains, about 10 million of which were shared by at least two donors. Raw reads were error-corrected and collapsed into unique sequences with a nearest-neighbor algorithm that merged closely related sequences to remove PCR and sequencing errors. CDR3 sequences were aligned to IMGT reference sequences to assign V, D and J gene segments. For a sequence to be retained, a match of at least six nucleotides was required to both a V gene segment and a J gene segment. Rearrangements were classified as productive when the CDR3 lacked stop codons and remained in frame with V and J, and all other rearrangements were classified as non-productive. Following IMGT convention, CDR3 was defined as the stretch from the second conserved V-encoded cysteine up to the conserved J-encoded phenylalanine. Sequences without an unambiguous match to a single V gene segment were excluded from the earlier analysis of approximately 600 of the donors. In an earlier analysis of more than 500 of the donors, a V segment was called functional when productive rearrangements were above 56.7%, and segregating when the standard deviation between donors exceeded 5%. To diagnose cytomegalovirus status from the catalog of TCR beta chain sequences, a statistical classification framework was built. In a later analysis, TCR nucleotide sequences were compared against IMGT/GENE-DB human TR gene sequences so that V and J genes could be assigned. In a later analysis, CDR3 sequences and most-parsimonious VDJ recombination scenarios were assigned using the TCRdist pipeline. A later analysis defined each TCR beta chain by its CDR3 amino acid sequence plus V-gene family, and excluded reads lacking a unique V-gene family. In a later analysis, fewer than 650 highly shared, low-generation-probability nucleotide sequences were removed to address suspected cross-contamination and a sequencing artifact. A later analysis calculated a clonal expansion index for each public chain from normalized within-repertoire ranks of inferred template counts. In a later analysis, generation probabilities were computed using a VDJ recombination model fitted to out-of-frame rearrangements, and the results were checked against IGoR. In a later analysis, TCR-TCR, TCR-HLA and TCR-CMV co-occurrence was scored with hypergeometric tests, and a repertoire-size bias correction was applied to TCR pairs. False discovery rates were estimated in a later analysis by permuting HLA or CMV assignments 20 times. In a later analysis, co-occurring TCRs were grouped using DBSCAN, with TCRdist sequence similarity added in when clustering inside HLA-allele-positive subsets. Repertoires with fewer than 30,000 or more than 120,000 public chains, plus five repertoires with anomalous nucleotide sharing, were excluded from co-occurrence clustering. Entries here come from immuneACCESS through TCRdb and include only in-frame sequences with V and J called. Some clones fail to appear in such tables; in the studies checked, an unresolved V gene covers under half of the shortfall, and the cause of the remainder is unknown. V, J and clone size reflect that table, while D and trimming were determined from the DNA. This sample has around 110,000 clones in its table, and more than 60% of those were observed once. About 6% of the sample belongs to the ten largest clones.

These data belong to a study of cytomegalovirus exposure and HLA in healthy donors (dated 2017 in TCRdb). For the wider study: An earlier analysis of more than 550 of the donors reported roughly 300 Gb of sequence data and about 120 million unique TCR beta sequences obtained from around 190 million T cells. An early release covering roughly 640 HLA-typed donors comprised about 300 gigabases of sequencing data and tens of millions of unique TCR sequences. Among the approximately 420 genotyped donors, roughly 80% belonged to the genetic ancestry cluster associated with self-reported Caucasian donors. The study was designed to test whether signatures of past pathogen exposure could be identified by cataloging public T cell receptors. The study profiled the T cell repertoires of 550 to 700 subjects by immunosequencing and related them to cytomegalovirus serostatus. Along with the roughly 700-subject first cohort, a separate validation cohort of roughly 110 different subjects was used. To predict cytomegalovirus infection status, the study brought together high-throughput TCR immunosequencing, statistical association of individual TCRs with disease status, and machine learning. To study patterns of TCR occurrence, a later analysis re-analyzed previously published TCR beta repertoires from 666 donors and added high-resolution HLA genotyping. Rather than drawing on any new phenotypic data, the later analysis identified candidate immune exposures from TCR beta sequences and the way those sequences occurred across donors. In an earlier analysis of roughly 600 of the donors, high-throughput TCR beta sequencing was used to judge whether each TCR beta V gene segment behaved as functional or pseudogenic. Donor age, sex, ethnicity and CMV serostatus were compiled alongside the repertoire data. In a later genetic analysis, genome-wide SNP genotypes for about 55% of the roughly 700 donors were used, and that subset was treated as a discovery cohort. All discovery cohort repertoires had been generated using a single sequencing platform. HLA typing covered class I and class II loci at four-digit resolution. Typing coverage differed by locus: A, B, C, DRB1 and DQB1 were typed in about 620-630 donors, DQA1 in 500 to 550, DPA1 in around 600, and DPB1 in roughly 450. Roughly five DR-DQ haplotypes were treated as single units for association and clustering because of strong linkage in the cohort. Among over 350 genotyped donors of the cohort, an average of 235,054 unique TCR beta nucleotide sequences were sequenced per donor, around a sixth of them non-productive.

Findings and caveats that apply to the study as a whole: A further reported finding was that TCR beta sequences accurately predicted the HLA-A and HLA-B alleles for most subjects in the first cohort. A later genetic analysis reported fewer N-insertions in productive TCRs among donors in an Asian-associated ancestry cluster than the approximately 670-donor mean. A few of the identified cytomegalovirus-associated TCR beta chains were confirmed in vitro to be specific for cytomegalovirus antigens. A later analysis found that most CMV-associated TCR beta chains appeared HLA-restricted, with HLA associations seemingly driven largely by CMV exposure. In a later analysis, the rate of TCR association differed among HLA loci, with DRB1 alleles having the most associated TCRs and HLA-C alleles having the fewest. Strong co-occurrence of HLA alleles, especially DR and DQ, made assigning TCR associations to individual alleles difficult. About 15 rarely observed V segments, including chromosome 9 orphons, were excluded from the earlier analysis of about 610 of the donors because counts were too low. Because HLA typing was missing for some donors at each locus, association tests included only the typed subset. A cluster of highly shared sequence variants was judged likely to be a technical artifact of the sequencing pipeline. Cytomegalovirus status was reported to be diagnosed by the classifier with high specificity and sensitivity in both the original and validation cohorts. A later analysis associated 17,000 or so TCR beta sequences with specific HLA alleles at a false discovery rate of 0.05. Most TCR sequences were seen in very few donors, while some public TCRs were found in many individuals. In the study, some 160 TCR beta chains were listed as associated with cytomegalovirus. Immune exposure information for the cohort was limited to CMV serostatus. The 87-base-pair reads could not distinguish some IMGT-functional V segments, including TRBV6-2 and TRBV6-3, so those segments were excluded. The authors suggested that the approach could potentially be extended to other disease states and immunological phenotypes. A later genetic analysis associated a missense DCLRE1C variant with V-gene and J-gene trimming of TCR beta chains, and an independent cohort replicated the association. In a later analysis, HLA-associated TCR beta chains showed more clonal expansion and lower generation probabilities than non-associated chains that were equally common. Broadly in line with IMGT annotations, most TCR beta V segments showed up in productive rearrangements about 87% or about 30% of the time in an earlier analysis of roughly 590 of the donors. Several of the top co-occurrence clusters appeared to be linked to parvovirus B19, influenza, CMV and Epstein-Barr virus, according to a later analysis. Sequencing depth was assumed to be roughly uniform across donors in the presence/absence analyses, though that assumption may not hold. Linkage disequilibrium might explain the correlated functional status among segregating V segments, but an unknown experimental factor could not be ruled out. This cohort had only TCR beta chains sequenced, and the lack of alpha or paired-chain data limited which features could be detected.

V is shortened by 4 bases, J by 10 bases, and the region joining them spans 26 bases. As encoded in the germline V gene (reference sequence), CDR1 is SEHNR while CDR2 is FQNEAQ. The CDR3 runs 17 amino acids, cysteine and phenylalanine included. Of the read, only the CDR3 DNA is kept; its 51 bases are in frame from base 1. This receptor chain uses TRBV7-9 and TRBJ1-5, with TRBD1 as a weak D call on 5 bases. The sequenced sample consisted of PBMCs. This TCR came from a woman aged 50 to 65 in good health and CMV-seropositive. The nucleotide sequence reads TGTGCCAGCAGCTCAGGACCGGAGGGGATGAGGGGCGAACCCCAGCATTTT. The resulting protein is CASSSGPEGMRGEPQHF.